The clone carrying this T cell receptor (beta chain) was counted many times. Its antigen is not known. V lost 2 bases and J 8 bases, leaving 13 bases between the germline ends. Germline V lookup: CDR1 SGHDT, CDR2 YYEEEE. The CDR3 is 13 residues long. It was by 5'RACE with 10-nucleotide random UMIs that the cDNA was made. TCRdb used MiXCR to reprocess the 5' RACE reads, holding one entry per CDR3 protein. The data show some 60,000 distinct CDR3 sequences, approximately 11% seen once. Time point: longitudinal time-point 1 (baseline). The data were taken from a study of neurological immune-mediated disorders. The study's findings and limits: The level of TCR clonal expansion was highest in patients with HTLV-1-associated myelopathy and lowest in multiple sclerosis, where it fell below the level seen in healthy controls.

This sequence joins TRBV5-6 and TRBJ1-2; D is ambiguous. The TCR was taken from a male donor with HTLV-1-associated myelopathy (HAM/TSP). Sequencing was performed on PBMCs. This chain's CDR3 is CASSFQSPWGYTF. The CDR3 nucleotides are TGTGCCAGCAGCTTCCAGTCCCCTTGGGGCTACACCTTC.